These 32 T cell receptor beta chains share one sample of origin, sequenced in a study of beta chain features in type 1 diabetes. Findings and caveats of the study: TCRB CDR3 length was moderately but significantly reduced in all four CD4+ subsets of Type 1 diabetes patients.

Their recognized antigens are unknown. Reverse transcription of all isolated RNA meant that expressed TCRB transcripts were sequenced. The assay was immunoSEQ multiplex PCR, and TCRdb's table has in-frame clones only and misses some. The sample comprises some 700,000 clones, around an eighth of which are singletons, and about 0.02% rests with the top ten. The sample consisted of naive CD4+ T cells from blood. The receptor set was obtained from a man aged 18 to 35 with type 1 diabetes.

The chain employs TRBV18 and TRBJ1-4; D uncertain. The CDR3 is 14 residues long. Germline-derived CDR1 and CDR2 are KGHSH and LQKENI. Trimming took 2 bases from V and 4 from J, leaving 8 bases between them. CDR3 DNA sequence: TGTGCCAGCTCACCAAGCACTGGTAATGAAAAACTGTTTTTT. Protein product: CASSPSTGNEKLFF.

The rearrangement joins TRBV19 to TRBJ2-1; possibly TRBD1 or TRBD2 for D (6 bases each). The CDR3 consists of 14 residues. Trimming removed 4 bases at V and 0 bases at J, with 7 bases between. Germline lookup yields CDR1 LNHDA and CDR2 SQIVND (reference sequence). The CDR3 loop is CASSRGASYNEQFF. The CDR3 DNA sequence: TGTGCCAGTAGTAGGGGGGCCTCCTACAATGAGCAGTTCTTC.

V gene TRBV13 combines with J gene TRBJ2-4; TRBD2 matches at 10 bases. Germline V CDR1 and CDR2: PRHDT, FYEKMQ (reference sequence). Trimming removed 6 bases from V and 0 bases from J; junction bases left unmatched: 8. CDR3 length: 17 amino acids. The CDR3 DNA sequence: TGTGCCAGCAGGAGAGCGGGGGGGCCCGGAGCCAAAAACATTCAGTACTTC. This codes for CASRRAGGPGAKNIQYF.

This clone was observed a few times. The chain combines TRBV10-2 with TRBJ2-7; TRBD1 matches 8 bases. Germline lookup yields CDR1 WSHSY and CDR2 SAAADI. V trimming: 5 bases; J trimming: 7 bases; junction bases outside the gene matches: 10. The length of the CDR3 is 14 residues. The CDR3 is CASSRGQGSGEQYF. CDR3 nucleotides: TGCGCCAGCAGTCGAGGACAGGGTTCCGGGGAGCAGTACTTC.

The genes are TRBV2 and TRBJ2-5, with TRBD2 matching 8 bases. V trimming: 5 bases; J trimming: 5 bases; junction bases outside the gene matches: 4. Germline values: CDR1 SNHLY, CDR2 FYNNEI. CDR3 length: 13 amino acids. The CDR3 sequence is CASSPTSAETQYF. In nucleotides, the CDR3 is TGTGCCAGCAGTCCGACTAGCGCCGAGACCCAGTACTTC.

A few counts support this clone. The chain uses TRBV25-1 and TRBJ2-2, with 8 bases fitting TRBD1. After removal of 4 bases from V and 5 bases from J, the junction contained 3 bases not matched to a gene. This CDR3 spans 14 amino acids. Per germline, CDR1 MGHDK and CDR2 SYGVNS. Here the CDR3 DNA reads TGTGCCAGCAGTGGACAGGGGAATACCGGGGAGCTGTTTTTT. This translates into CASSGQGNTGELFF.

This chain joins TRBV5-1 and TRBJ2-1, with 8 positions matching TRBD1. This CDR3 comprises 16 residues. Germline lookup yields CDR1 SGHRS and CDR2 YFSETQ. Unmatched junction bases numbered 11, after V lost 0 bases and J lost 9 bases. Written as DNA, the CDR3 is TGCGCCAGCAGCTTGGGAATGGACAGGGTTTCGGGTGAGCAGTTCTTC. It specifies CASSLGMDRVSGEQFF.

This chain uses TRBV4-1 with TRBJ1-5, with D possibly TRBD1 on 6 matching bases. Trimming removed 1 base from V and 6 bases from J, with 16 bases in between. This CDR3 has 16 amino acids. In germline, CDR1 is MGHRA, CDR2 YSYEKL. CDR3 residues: CASSQVPWGTPQPQHF. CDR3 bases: TGCGCCAGCAGCCAAGTCCCCTGGGGGACACCTCAGCCCCAGCATTTT.

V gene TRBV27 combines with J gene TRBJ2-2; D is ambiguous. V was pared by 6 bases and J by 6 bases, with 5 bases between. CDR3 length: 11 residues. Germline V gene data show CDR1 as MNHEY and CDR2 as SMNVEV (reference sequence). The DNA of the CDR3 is TGTGCCAGCAGGAGGTCCGGGGAGCTGTTTTTT. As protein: CASRRSGELFF.

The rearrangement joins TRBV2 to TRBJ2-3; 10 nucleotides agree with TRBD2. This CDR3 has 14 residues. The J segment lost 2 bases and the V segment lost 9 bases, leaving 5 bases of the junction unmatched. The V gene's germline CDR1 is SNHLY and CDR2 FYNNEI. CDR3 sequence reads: CASRLAGATDTQYF. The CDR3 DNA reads TGTGCCAGTAGGCTAGCGGGGGCCACAGATACGCAGTATTTT.

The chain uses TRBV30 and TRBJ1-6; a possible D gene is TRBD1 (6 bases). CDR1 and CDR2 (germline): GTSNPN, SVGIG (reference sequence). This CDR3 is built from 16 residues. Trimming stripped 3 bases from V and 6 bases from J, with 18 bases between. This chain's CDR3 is CAWRPLLGHGNSPLHF. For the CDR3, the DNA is TGTGCCTGGAGACCCCTGCTGGGACACGGTAATTCACCCCTCCACTTT.

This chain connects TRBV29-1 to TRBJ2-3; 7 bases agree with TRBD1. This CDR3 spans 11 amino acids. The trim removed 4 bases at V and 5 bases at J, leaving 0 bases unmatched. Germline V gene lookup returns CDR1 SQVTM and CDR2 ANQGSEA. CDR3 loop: CSVAGGDTQYF. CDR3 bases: TGCAGCGTTGCAGGGGGAGATACGCAGTATTTT.

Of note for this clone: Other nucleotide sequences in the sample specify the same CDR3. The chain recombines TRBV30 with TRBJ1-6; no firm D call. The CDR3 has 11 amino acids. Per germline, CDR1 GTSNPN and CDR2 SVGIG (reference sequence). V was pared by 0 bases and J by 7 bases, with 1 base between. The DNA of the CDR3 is TGTGCCTGGAGTGTGAATTCACCCCTCCACTTT. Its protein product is CAWSVNSPLHF.

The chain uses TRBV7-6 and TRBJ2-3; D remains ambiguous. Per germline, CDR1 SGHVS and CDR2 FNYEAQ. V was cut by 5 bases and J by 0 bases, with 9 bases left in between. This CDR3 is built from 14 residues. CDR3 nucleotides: TGTGCCAGCAGCCCAGGAGCTAGCACAGATACGCAGTATTTT. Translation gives CASSPGASTDTQYF.

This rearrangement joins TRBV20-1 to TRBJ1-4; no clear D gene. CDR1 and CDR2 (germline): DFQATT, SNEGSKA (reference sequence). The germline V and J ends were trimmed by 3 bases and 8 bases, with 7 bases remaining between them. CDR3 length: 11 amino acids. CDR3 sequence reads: CSARLAEKLFF. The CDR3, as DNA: TGCAGTGCTAGGTTAGCCGAAAAACTGTTTTTT.

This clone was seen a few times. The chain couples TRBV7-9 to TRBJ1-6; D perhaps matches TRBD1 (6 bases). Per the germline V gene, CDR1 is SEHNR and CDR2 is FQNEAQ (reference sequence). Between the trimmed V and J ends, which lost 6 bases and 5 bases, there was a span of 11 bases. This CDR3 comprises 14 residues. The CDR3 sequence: CASSPHRDNSPLHF. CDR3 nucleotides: TGTGCCAGCAGTCCACACAGGGATAATTCACCCCTCCACTTT.

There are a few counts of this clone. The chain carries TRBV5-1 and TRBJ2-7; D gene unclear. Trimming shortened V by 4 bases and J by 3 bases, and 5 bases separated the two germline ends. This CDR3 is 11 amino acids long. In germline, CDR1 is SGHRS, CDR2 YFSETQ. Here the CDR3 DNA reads TGCGCCAGCAGCACTGACTACGAGCAGTACTTC. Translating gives CASSTDYEQYF.

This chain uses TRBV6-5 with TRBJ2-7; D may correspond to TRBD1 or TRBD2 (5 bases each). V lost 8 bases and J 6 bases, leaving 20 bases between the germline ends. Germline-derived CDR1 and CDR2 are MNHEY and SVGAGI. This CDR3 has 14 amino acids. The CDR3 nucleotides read TGTGCCAGCTACTCAATCGGGACGGGCTCCGAGCAGTACTTC. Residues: CASYSIGTGSEQYF.

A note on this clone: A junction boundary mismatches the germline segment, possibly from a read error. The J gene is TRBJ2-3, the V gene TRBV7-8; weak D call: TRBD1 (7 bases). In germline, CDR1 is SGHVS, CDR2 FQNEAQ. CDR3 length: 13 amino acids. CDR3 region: CASSLGVGGRAGF. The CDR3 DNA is TGTGCCAGCAGCTTAGGAGTAGGGGGCCGCGCGGGATTT.

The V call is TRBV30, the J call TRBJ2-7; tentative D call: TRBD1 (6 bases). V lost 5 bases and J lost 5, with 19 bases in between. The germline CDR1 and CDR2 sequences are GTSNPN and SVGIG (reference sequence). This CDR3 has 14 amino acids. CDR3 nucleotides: TGTGCCTGGGAGGCCCGGGGCAGGGACAACGAGCAGTACTTC. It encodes CAWEARGRDNEQYF.

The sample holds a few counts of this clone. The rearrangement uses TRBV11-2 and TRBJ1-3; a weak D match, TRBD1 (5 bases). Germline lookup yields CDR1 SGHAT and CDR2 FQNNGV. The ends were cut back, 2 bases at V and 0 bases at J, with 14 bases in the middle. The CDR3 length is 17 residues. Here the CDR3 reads CASSLPREGSSGNTIYF. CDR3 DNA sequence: TGTGCCAGCAGCTTACCTCGGGAGGGGAGCTCTGGAAACACCATATATTTT.

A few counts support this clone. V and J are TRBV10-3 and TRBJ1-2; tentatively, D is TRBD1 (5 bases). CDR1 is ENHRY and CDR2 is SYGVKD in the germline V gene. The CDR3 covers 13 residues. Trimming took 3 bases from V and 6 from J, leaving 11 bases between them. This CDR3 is CAISEGEGHGYTF. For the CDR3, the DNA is TGTGCCATCAGTGAAGGGGAGGGACATGGCTACACCTTC.

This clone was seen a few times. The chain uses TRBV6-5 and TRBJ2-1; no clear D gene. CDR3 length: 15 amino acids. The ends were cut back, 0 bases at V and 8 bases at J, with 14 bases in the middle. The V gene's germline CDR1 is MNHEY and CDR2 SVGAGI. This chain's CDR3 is CASSYSLAQIDEQFF. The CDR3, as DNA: TGTGCCAGCAGTTACTCTCTTGCTCAGATCGATGAGCAGTTCTTC.

The CDR3 nucleotides read TGTGCCAGCAGCCAAGCAGGTTCCCTCACTGAAGCTTTCTTT. As protein: CASSQAGSLTEAFF. The chain employs TRBV7-2 and TRBJ1-1; unclear D gene. Germline CDR1 reads SGHTA; CDR2 reads FQGNSA. V shed 5 bases and J shed 4 bases, with 14 bases lying between them. The CDR3 is made up of 14 amino acids.

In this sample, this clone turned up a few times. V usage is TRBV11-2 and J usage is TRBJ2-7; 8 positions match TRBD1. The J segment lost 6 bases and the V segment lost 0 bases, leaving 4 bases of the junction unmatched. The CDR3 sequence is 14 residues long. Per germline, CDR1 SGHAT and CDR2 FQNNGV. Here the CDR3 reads CASSLEVTGVEQYF. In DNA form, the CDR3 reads TGTGCCAGCAGCTTAGAGGTGACAGGGGTCGAGCAGTACTTC.

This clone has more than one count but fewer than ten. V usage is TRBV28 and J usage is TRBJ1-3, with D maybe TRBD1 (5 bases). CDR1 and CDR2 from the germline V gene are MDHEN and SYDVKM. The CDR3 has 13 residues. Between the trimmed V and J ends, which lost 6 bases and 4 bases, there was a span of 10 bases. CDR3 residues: CASSRDSGNTIYF. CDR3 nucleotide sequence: TGTGCCAGCAGCAGGGACTCAGGAAACACCATATATTTT. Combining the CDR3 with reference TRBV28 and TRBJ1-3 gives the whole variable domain DVKVTQSSRYLVKRTGEKVFLECVQDMDHENMFWYRQDPGLGLRLIYFSYDVKMKEKGDIPEGYSVSREKKERFSLILESASTNQTSMYLCASSRDSGNTIYFGEGSWLTVV.

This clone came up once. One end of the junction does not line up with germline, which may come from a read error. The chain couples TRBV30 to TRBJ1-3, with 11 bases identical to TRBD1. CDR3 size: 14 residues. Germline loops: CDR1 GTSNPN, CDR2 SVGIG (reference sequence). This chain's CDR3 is CAWSPGTGGSTIYF. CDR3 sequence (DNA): TGTGCCTGGAGCCCCGGGACAGGGGGAAGCACCATATATTTT.

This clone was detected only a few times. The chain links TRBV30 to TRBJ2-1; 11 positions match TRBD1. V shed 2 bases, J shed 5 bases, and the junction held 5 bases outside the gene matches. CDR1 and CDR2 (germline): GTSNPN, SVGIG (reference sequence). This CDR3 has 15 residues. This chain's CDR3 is CAWSPGQGGHNEQFF. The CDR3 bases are TGTGCCTGGAGTCCGGGACAGGGGGGTCACAATGAGCAGTTCTTC.

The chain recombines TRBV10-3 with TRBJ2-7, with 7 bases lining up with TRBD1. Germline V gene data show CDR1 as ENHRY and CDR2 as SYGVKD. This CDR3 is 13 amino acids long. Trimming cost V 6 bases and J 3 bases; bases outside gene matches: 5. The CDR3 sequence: CAISRGQDYEQYF. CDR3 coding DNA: TGTGCCATCAGCCGCGGACAGGACTACGAGCAGTACTTC.

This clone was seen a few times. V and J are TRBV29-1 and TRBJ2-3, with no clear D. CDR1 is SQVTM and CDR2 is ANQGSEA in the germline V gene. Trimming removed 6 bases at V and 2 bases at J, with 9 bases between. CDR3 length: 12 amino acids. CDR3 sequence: CSVAVYTDTQYF. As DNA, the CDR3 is TGCAGCGTGGCGGTCTACACAGATACGCAGTATTTT.

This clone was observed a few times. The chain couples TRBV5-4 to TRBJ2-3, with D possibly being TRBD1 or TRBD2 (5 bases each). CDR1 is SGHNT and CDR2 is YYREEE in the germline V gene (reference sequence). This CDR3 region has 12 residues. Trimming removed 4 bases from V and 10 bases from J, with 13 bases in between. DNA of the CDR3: TGTGCCAGCAGCCCAGGGACCGAAGCGCAGTATTTT. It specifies CASSPGTEAQYF. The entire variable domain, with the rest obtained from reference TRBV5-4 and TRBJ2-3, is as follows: ETGVTQSPTHLIKTRGQQVTLRCSSQSGHNTVSWYQQALGQGPQFIFQYYREEENGRGNFPPRFSGLQFPNYSSELNVNALELDDSALYLCASSPGTEAQYFGPGTRLTVL.

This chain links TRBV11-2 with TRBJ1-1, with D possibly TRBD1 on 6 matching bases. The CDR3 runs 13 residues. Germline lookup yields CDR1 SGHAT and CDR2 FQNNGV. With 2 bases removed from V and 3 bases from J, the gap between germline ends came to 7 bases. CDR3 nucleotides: TGTGCCAGCAGCTTACGGGGGCACACTGAAGCTTTCTTT. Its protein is CASSLRGHTEAFF.